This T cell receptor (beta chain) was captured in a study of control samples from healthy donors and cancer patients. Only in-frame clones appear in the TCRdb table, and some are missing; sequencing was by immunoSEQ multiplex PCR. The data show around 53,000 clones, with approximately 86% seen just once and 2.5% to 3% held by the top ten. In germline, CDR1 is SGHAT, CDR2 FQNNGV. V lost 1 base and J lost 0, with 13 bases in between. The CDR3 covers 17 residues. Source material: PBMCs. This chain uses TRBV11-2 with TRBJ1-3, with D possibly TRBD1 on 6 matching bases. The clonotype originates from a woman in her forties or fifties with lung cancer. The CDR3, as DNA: TGTGCCAGCAGCTTAGGAGTAGGACAGTTCTCTGGAAACACCATATATTTT. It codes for CASSLGVGQFSGNTIYF.